The TCR beta chain under discussion was sequenced for a study of T cells expressing NK-cell markers. The study's findings and limits: Top CD8+ clonotypes included the dominant CD3+CD56+NKG2C+ clonotypes in roughly 6 donors.

CDR3 length: 17 amino acids. Germline V gene lookup returns CDR1 SNHLY and CDR2 FYNNEI. A remark on this clonotype: Its antigen is as yet unknown.

Each CDR3 protein gets one entry in TCRdb, which reprocessed the 5' RACE reads and gives no DNA. Its table records roughly 450,000 distinct CDR3 sequences. The source is a woman in her forties or fifties in good health. The V call is TRBV2, the J call TRBJ2-1; TCRdb's D gene call, TRBD2, goes unchecked for lack of DNA. The material sequenced was blood T cells: a sorted CD56 or NKG2C T cell subset, CD4+ or CD8+ T cells, or bulk PBMC T cells (not recorded which). The CDR3 spells CASILWASGASYNEQFF. The full variable domain, in which reference TRBV2 and TRBJ2-1 provide the parts outside the CDR3, is EPEVTQTPSHQVTQMGQEVILRCVPISNHLYFYWYRQILGQKVEFLVSFYNNEISEKSEIFDDQFSVERPDGSNFTLKIRSTKLEDSAMYFCASILWASGASYNEQFFGPGTRLTVL.